This record looks at one T cell receptor (beta chain) sequence and its context. The sample comes from a study of circulating and synovial CD4+ cells in juvenile arthritis. Profiled with immunoSEQ multiplex PCR; TCRdb holds only in-frame clones, not every one. The repertoire has about 35,000 clones, about 95% of them found once; the top ten carry approximately 0.16%. This receptor was obtained from a human donor with juvenile idiopathic arthritis. Sequenced material: CD4+ T cells from blood.

The CDR3 sequence is CASSFAGKETQYF. CDR3 DNA: TGTGCCAGCAGCTTCGCAGGGAAGGAGACCCAGTACTTC. This chain connects TRBV7-9 to TRBJ2-5; D possibly corresponds to TRBD1 (5 bases). Germline values: CDR1 SEHNR, CDR2 FQNEAQ (reference sequence). This CDR3 is built from 13 residues. V lost 3 bases and J 5 bases, leaving 10 bases between the germline ends.